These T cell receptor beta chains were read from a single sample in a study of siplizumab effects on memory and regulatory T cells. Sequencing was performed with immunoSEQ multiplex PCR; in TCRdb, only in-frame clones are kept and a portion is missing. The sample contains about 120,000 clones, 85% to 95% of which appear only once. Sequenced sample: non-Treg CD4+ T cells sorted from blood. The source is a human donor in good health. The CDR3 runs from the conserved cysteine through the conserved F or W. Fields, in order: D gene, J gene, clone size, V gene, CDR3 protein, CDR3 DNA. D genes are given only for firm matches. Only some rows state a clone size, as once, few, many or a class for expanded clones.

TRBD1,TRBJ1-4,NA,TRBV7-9,CASSSGQGGEKLFF,TGTGCCAGCAGCTCCGGACAGGGGGGTGAAAAACTGTTTTTT
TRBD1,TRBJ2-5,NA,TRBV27,CASTHRTGTGQQGTQYF,TGTGCCAGCACCCACCGAACCGGGACAGGGCAACAAGGGACCCAGTACTTC
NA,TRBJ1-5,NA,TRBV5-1,CASSPGQANQPQHF,TGCGCCAGCAGCCCGGGACAAGCCAATCAGCCCCAGCATTTT
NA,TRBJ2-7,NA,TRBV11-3,CASSLGGFAYEQYF,TGTGCCAGCAGCCTAGGGGGTTTTGCCTACGAGCAGTACTTC
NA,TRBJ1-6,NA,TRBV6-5,CASSLGPSEVSPLHF,TGTGCCAGCAGTTTGGGCCCCAGTGAGGTTTCACCCCTCCACTTT
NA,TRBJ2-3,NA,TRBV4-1,CASSQASKDTQYF,TGCGCCAGCAGCCAAGCTAGTAAGGATACGCAGTATTTT
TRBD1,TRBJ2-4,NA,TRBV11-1,CASSTRDRGNIQYF,TGTGCCAGCAGCACCCGGGACAGGGGGAACATTCAGTACTTC
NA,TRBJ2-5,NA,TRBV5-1,CASSLESCGGRITETQYF,TGCGCCAGCAGCTTGGAAAGTTGCGGGGGCCGTATCACAGAGACCCAGTACTTC
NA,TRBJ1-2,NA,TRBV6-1,CASSEGSTVKTDF,TGTGCCAGCAGTGAAGGGAGCACCGTTAAGACCGACTTC
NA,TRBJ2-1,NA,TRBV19,CASKTGMGSYNEQFF,TGTGCCAGTAAAACAGGGATGGGTTCCTACAATGAGCAGTTCTTC
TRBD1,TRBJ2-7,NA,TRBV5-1,CASSVRTGDDREQYF,TGCGCCAGCAGCGTTAGGACAGGGGATGATCGGGAGCAGTACTTC
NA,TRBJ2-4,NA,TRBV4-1,CASSQDKNWLAKNIQYF,TGCGCCAGCAGCCAAGATAAGAACTGGCTAGCCAAAAACATTCAGTACTTC
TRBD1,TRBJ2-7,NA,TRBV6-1,CASRGTGRREQYF,TGTGCCAGCAGAGGGACAGGGAGGCGCGAGCAGTACTTC
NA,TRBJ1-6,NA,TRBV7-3,CASSFGGGNSPLHF,TGTGCCAGCAGCTTTGGGGGTGGTAATTCACCCCTCCACTTT
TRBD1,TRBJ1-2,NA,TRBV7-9,CASSPRDSTNYGYTF,TGTGCCAGCAGCCCCCGGGACAGCACTAACTATGGCTACACCTTC
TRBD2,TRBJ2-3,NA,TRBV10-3,CAISNSGGALDTQYF,TGTGCCATCAGTAATAGCGGGGGGGCATTGGATACGCAGTATTTT
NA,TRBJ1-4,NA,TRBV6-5,CASSYSGSNEKLFF,TGTGCCAGCAGTTACTCTGGTTCTAATGAAAAACTGTTTTTT
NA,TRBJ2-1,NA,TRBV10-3,CAISESVVRAYNEQFF,TGTGCCATCAGTGAGTCGGTGGTTAGGGCCTACAATGAGCAGTTCTTC
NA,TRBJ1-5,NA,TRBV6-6,CASSYSKGLLIQPQHF,TGTGCCAGCAGTTACTCGAAAGGGCTCCTTATTCAGCCCCAGCATTTT
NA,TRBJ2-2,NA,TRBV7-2,CASSPRTGRVGELFF,TGTGCCAGCAGCCCGCGGACAGGGAGGGTCGGGGAGCTGTTTTTT
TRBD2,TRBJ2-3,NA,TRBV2,CASTRTSGGAVDTQYF,TGTGCCAGCACCCGGACTAGCGGGGGGGCCGTGGATACGCAGTATTTT
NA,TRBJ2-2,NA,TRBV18,CASSPFTGTYGAGELFF,TGTGCCAGCTCACCATTTACAGGAACCTATGGCGCCGGGGAGCTGTTTTTT
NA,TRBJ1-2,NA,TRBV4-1,CASSQGLRDTTNYGYTF,TGCGCCAGCAGCCAAGGTCTCCGGGACACCACTAACTATGGCTACACCTTC
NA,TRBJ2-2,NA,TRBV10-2,CASSPQGTGELFF,TGCGCCAGCAGCCCTCAGGGTACCGGGGAGCTGTTTTTT
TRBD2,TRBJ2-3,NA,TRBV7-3,CASSLAGSGGYSDTQYF,TGTGCCAGCAGCTTAGCGGGCAGCGGGGGTTACTCGGATACGCAGTATTTT
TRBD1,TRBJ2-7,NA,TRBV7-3,CASSLSGQGFHEQYF,TGTGCCAGCAGCTTATCGGGACAGGGGTTCCACGAGCAGTACTTC
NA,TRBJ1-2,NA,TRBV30,CAWSGDSYYGYTF,TGTGCCTGGAGTGGTGACAGCTACTATGGCTACACCTTC
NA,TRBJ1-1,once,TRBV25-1,CASSVQGNTEAFF,TGTGCCAGCAGTGTACAGGGGAACACTGAAGCTTTCTTT
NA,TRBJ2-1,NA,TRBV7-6,CASSSPGNNEQFF,TGTGCCAGCAGCTCTCCCGGGAACAATGAGCAGTTCTTC
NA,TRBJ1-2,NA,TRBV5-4,CASSGSSYGYTF,TGTGCCAGCAGCGGGTCATCATATGGCTACACCTTC
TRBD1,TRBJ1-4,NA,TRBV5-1,CASSSQGQGEGEKLFF,TGCGCCAGCAGCTCACAAGGACAGGGTGAAGGCGAAAAACTGTTTTTT
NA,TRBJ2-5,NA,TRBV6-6,CASSYSTGRETQYF,TGTGCCAGCAGTTACTCGACAGGTCGGGAGACCCAGTACTTC
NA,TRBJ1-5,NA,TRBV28,CASSSLGVGPSNQPQHF,TGTGCCAGCAGTTCCCTTGGTGTCGGTCCTAGCAATCAGCCCCAGCATTTT
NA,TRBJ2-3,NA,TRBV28,CASSLSTDTQYF,TGTGCCAGCAGTTTATCGACGGATACGCAGTATTTT
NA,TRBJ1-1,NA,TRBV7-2,CASSLEQMNTEAFF,TGTGCCAGCAGCTTAGAACAGATGAACACTGAAGCTTTCTTT
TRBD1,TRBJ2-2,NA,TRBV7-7,CASSLVTGNIGELFF,TGTGCCAGCAGCTTAGTGACAGGGAACATCGGGGAGCTGTTTTTT
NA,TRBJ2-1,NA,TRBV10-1,CARRVPSYNEQFF,TGCGCCAGGAGGGTCCCTTCCTACAATGAGCAGTTCTTC
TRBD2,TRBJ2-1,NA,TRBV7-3,CASSSEAGPYNEQFF,TGTGCCAGCAGCTCTGAAGCGGGGCCCTACAATGAGCAGTTCTTC
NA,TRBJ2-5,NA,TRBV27,CASSLSWDLRETQYF,TGTGCCAGCAGTTTATCGTGGGACTTGCGGGAGACCCAGTACTTC
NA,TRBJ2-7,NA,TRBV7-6,CASSLADRGSYEQYF,TGTGCCAGCAGCTTAGCGGATCGTGGCTCCTACGAGCAGTACTTC
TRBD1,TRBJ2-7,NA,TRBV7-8,CASRHSTDRAEQYF,TGTGCCAGCAGGCATTCTACCGACAGGGCCGAGCAGTACTTC